The clone carrying this T cell receptor beta chain was recorded once. Its antigen is not known. Assay: immunoSEQ multiplex PCR; the TCRdb copy retains only in-frame clones and omits some. The data contain about 36,000 clones, around 80% of them singletons. The time point here: week 11, during vaccination. Each dose of the vaccine consisted of 300 ug of mutant IDH1 20-mer peptide, with topical imiquimod. The data derive from a study of a mutant IDH1 vaccine in newly diagnosed glioma. Study details: Patients were pretreated with radiotherapy, temozolomide, or both, mostly both.

Looked up from germline, CDR1 is SGDLS and CDR2 is YYNGEE. The CDR3 has 15 amino acids. The V and J ends lost 4 bases and 4 bases, in that order; junction bases with no gene match: 8. This receptor was identified in a woman aged 25 to 45 with glioma. Some clones in this sample may be carry-over from other donors' samples. The chain recombines TRBV9 with TRBJ2-5; 9 bases map to TRBD1. The material sequenced was peripheral blood mononuclear cells (PBMCs), taken from a glioma patient whose treatment included an IDH1 peptide vaccine. CDR3 amino acids: CASSTDRGRGETQYF. CDR3 coding DNA: TGTGCCAGCAGCACGGACAGGGGAAGAGGAGAGACCCAGTACTTC.